The sequence of this T cell receptor (beta chain) was determined in a study of spatial heterogeneity in lung cancer. Each TCR cDNA molecule carried a unique molecular identifier. TCRdb re-called the 5' RACE reads with MiXCR, one entry per CDR3 protein. The sample yields around 110,000 distinct CDR3 sequences, 9.5% to 15% seen once. Time point meaning: blood at routine non-recurrence follow-up after resection. Tumor, nontumor lung or frozen PBMC supplied whole RNA, sequenced without sorting. The germline V gene encodes CDR1 SEHNR and CDR2 FQNEAQ (reference sequence). The CDR3 spans 12 residues. Deletions cut 8 bases from V and 0 bases from J, with 7 bases between.

The TCR sequence derives from a male donor with early-stage non-small cell lung cancer. The sequences come from PBMCs, collected at follow-up. The chain recombines TRBV7-9 with TRBJ2-5, with D hard to call. The CDR3 DNA follows: TGTGCCAGCGCCCCCTACCAAGAGACCCAGTACTTC. Protein sequence: CASAPYQETQYF.